The clone carrying this T cell receptor (beta chain) showed up many times. These data come from a study of T cells in Graves' hyperthyroidism and ophthalmopathy. Amplification of TCR beta CDR3 regions was performed using RNA transcripts as template. The study used the HTBI primer set for a first-round RT-PCR of the TCR CDR3. One entry per CDR3 protein, called by TCRdb with MiXCR from the multiplex PCR reads. This sample has roughly 840,000 distinct CDR3 sequences, with 35% to 40% found just once. This receptor was identified in a man between 18 and 29 years old with Graves' hyperthyroidism. Material: blood.

In DNA form, the CDR3 reads TGCGCCAGCAGCCCGGACCCGAGGGAGGCTGGCTACACCTTC. The encoded protein is CASSPDPREAGYTF. The chain recombines TRBV5-1 with TRBJ1-2; D not resolved. CDR3 length: 14 amino acids. Germline lookup yields CDR1 SGHRS and CDR2 YFSETQ. Trimming removed 4 bases from V and 7 bases from J, with 17 bases in between.